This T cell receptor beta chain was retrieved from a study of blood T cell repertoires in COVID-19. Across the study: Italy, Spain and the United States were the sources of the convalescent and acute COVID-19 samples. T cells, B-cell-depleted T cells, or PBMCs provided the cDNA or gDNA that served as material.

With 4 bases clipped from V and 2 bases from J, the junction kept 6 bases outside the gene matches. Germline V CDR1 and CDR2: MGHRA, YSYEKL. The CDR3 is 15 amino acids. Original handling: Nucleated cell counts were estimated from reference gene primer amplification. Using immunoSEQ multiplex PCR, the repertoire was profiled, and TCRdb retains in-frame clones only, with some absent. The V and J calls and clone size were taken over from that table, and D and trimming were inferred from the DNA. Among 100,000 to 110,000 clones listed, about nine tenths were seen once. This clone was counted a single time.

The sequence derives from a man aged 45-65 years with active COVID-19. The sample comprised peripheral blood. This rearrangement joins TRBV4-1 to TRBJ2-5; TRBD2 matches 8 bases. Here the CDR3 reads CASSPPGGNQETQYF. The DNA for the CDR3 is TGCGCCAGCAGCCCCCCGGGAGGGAATCAAGAGACCCAGTACTTC.